These 18 T cell receptor beta chains were all obtained from the same sample, sequenced in a study of beta chain features in type 1 diabetes. Expressed TCRB transcripts were sequenced because the entire RNA isolate underwent reverse transcription. Assay: immunoSEQ multiplex PCR; the TCRdb copy retains only in-frame clones and omits some. In the table there are fewer than 900,000 clones, roughly 15% of which are singletons. Source material: naive CD4+ T cells from blood. The receptors shown here come from a woman between 18 and 30 years old in good health.

This clone was found a few times. This chain uses TRBV7-2 with TRBJ1-3; no clear D gene. This CDR3 is built from 14 residues. Germline values: CDR1 SGHTA, CDR2 FQGNSA. Trimming removed 7 bases at V and 0 bases at J, with 10 bases between. CDR3 DNA: TGTGCCAGCACTCGGGCAGCCTCTGGAAACACCATATATTTT. Encoded protein: CASTRAASGNTIYF.

This clone was detected only a few times. The chain uses TRBV7-8 and TRBJ1-1, with D unresolved. The CDR3 spans 13 residues. Germline V gene data show CDR1 as SGHVS and CDR2 as FQNEAQ. Trimming took off 2 bases at V and 1 base at J, with 5 bases between the two ends. The DNA for the CDR3 is TGTGCCAGCAGCTTACCAGGGAACACTGAAGCTTTCTTT. Encoded protein: CASSLPGNTEAFF. The complete variable domain, with remaining parts taken from reference TRBV7-8 and TRBJ1-1, reads GAGVSQSPRYKVAKRGQDVALRCDPISGHVSLFWYQQALGQGPEFLTYFQNEAQLDKSGLPSDRFFAERPEGSVSTLKIQRTQQEDSAVYLCASSLPGNTEAFFGQGTRLTVV.

The rearrangement links TRBV7-2 to TRBJ1-4, with a weak D call TRBD1 (6 bases). The CDR3 runs to 17 residues. CDR1 and CDR2 from the germline V gene are SGHTA and FQGNSA. V lost 6 bases and J 11 bases, leaving 28 bases between the germline ends. CDR3 sequence reads: CASSNMAARGARGKLFF. DNA for the CDR3: TGTGCCAGCAGTAATATGGCCGCACGGGGGGCTCGAGGGAAACTGTTTTTT.

The V gene is TRBV6-5, the J gene TRBJ2-5; TRBD1 matches at 8 bases. The CDR3 consists of 15 residues. The junction had 10 bases not matched to a gene; V was cut back by 6 bases and J by 4 bases. Germline V gene lookup returns CDR1 MNHEY and CDR2 SVGAGI. CDR3 sequence (DNA): TGTGCCAGCAGCCGACAGGGGAAATCAGGAGAGACCCAGTACTTC. Its protein is CASSRQGKSGETQYF.

The CDR3 DNA sequence: TGTGCCAGCACTCCCGGTGCAGGGAGGGAGCACACAGATACGCAGTATTTT. Its translation: CASTPGAGREHTDTQYF. The genes are TRBV2 and TRBJ2-3; 7 bases agree with TRBD2. The CDR3 sequence is 17 residues long. With 7 bases clipped from V and 2 bases from J, the junction kept 15 bases outside the gene matches. Per germline, CDR1 SNHLY and CDR2 FYNNEI.

This clone turned up a few times. The chain couples TRBV7-9 to TRBJ2-3; D unresolved. CDR3 length equals 14 residues. V lost 2 bases to trimming and J lost 2 bases, with 8 bases between them. Looked up from germline, CDR1 is SEHNR and CDR2 is FQNEAQ (reference sequence). CDR3 sequence reads: CASSLYPITDTQYF. CDR3 nucleotides: TGTGCCAGCAGCTTATATCCGATCACAGATACGCAGTATTTT.

This clone has more than one count but fewer than ten. The V gene is TRBV6-6, the J gene TRBJ2-7, with 7 bases that match TRBD1. The V gene's germline CDR1 is MNHNY and CDR2 SVGAGI (reference sequence). V was pared by 6 bases and J by 2 bases, with 10 bases of the junction left unmatched. The CDR3 is 15 residues long. CDR3 sequence reads: CASSSNRQGTYEQYF. DNA of the CDR3: TGTGCCAGCAGCTCCAACCGACAGGGAACCTACGAGCAGTACTTC.

The chain recombines TRBV18 with TRBJ2-7; D might be TRBD2 (5 bases). V lost 2 bases to trimming and J lost 2 bases, with 19 bases between them. CDR1 is KGHSH, CDR2 LQKENI, per germline. This CDR3 is 17 amino acids long. The CDR3 loop reads CASSPVGTGNPTYEQYF. CDR3 DNA sequence: TGTGCCAGCTCACCAGTGGGAACCGGGAACCCCACCTACGAGCAGTACTTC.

In its sample, this clone was seen a few times. This chain links TRBV10-3 with TRBJ2-7; 11 bases fit TRBD2. The CDR3 totals 14 residues. V was pared by 10 bases and J by 7 bases, with 12 bases of the junction left unmatched. The germline gives CDR1 ENHRY, CDR2 SYGVKD. The CDR3 nucleotides read TGTGCCAGCGGACAACTAGCGGGAGAGGGGGAGCAGTACTTC. Its protein product is CASGQLAGEGEQYF.

The chain recombines TRBV28 with TRBJ2-3; TRBD2 matches 8 bases. Germline CDR1 is MDHEN and CDR2 is SYDVKM. The CDR3 covers 17 residues. After removal of 2 bases from V and 5 bases from J, the junction contained 12 bases not matched to a gene. The CDR3 region is CASSLMGIGRGKDTQYF. Here the CDR3 DNA reads TGTGCCAGCAGTTTAATGGGGATCGGGAGGGGAAAAGATACGCAGTATTTT.

The chain has TRBV6-5 and TRBJ2-2, with TRBD2 identical over 11 bases. Germline assignment: CDR1 MNHEY and CDR2 SVGAGI. CDR3 length: 15 amino acids. V dropped 2 bases and J dropped 7; count of bases not matched to a gene: 3. The CDR3: CASSYTTSGGGELFF. DNA of the CDR3: TGTGCCAGCAGTTACACTACTAGCGGGGGCGGGGAGCTGTTTTTT.

In its sample, this clone was seen a few times. The chain combines TRBV6-6 with TRBJ1-1; a weak D match, TRBD1 (5 bases). CDR3 size: 14 residues. The germline gives CDR1 MNHNY, CDR2 SVGAGI (reference sequence). V lost 2 bases, J lost 1 base, and 8 bases lay in between. This CDR3 is CASSYGAQNTEAFF. In nucleotides, the CDR3 is TGTGCCAGCAGTTACGGGGCCCAGAACACTGAAGCTTTCTTT.

The chain carries TRBV29-1 and TRBJ2-7; 9 nucleotides align to TRBD1. Trimming cost V 3 bases and J 6 bases; bases outside gene matches: 9. The germline CDR1 and CDR2 sequences are SQVTM and ANQGSEA. The CDR3 is 14 residues long. The CDR3 coding sequence is TGCAGCGTTGAGGGTGGTACAGGGGGCTCCGAGCAGTACTTC. As protein: CSVEGGTGGSEQYF.

This clone was detected only a few times. Other DNA sequences within the sample encode an identical CDR3. This chain joins TRBV7-2 and TRBJ2-3; no clear D gene. CDR1 and CDR2 from the germline V gene are SGHTA and FQGNSA. This CDR3 is 11 amino acids long. V was shortened by 4 bases and J by 6 bases, with 5 bases between the two germline ends. DNA for the CDR3: TGTGCCAGCAGCTCAAGGGATACGCAGTATTTT. Translation gives CASSSRDTQYF.

This clone showed up just a few times. The chain uses TRBV25-1 and TRBJ2-5, with D possibly TRBD1 on 5 matching bases. This CDR3 contains 14 residues. Trimming left V 6 bases short and J 2 bases short, with 13 bases between. Per the germline V gene, CDR1 is MGHDK and CDR2 is SYGVNS. Here the CDR3 reads CASRDTRRQETQYF. The DNA for the CDR3 is TGTGCCAGCAGGGACACGCGAAGACAAGAGACCCAGTACTTC.

This chain links TRBV7-9 with TRBJ1-4; 10 bases fit TRBD1. Unmatched junction bases numbered 3, after V lost 4 bases and J lost 7 bases. CDR3 length equals 14 residues. CDR1 is SEHNR, CDR2 FQNEAQ, per germline (reference sequence). The chain's CDR3 is CASSWTGGAEKLFF. CDR3 nucleotides: TGTGCCAGCAGCTGGACAGGGGGGGCTGAAAAACTGTTTTTT. Together with reference TRBV7-9 and TRBJ1-4, the CDR3 gives the full variable domain: DTGVSQNPRHKITKRGQNVTFRCDPISEHNRLYWYRQTLGQGPEFLTYFQNEAQLEKSRLLSDRFSAERPKGSFSTLEIQRTEQGDSAMYLCASSWTGGAEKLFFGSGTQLSVL.

Only a few counts were recorded for this clone. The same CDR3 arises from other DNA sequences in this sample as well. The chain is built from TRBV5-1 and TRBJ2-5; D unresolved. V was shortened by 0 bases and J by 5 bases, with 8 bases between the two germline ends. CDR3 length: 13 amino acids. Germline lookup yields CDR1 SGHRS and CDR2 YFSETQ. CDR3 DNA sequence: TGCGCCAGCAGCTTGGGCGGTGGGGAGACCCAGTACTTC. Its protein is CASSLGGGETQYF.

The CDR3 loop is CASSLFAGELFF. CDR3 in DNA: TGTGCCAGCAGCTTATTTGCCGGGGAGCTGTTTTTT. V usage is TRBV7-2 and J usage is TRBJ2-2; D is uncertain. The CDR3 is made up of 12 amino acids. Germline CDR1 is SGHTA and CDR2 is FQGNSA. Trimming cost V 2 bases and J 6 bases, with 4 bases left between them.